This T cell receptor (beta chain) was documented in a study of Ad26.COV2.S vaccination and SARS-CoV-2 variants. This clone was detected once. The repertoire was sequenced with immunoSEQ multiplex PCR; TCRdb's copy has only in-frame clones and lacks some. The data show around 320,000 clones, with just under 85% seen just once and 2% to 2.5% held by the top ten. Treatment: around 19 received Ad26.COV2.S at low or high dose, single or two shots; several received placebo; per-sample allocation not given. Samples were taken on day 63 after the first vaccine or placebo injection. This CDR3 is built from 15 residues. V shed 3 bases and J 13 bases; nucleotides not matched to a gene: 6. From germline, CDR1 is MNHNS and CDR2 SASEGT.

The source is a person between 18 and 60 years old who received the Ad26.COV2.S COVID-19 vaccine or a placebo. The sequencing here drew on peripheral blood, taken in a trial of Ad26.COV2.S vaccine versus placebo. V and J are TRBV6-1 and TRBJ2-1, with 16 bases fitting TRBD2. CDR3 sequence: CASSDWGLAGGRQFF. The CDR3, as DNA: TGTGCCAGCAGTGATTGGGGACTAGCGGGGGGGCGTCAGTTCTTC.